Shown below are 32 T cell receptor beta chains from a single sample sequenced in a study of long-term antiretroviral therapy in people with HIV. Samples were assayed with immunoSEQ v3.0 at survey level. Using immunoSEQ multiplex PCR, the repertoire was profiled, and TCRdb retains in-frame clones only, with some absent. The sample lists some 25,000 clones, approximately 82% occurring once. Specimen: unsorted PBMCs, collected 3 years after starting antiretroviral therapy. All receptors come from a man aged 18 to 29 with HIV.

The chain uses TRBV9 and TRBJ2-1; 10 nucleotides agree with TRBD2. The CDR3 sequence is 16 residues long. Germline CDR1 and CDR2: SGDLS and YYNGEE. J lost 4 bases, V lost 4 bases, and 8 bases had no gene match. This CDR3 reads CASSPSGGAEYNEQFF. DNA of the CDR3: TGTGCCAGCAGCCCAAGCGGGGGGGCTGAGTACAATGAGCAGTTCTTC. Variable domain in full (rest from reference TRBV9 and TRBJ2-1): DSGVTQTPKHLITATGQRVTLRCSPRSGDLSVYWYQQSLDQGLQFLIQYYNGEERAKGNILERFSAQQFPDLHSELNLSSLELGDSALYFCASSPSGGAEYNEQFFGPGTRLTVL.

The CDR3 region is CASSLPDNLAGAEYNEQFF. CDR3 sequence (DNA): TGTGCCAGCAGCTTACCAGACAACCTAGCGGGGGCGGAATACAATGAGCAGTTCTTC. The V and J genes are TRBV7-2 and TRBJ2-1, with 10 nucleotides matching TRBD2. The CDR3 runs to 19 residues. CDR1 and CDR2 (germline): SGHTA, FQGNSA. Germline trimming cut 2 bases from V and 4 bases from J; bases unmatched to any gene: 14.

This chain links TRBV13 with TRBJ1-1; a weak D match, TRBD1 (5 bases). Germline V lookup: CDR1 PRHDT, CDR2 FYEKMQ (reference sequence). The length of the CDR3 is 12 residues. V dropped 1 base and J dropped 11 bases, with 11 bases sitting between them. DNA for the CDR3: TGTGCCAGCAGCTTAGAACCAGGGAGCGCTTTCTTT. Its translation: CASSLEPGSAFF.

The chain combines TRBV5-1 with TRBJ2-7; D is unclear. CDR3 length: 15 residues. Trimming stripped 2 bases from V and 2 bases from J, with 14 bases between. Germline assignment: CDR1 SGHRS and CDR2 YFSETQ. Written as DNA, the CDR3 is TGCGCCAGCAGCTTAACAGTACTTGGAGCCTACGAGCAGTACTTC. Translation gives CASSLTVLGAYEQYF.

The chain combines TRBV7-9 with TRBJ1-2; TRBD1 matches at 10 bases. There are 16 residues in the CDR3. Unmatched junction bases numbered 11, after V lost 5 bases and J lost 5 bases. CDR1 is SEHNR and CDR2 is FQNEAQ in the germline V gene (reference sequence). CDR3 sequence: CASSPGPGQGNYGYTF. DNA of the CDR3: TGTGCCAGCAGCCCGGGACCGGGACAGGGGAATTATGGCTACACCTTC. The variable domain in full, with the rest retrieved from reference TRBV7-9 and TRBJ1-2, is DTGVSQNPRHKITKRGQNVTFRCDPISEHNRLYWYRQTLGQGPEFLTYFQNEAQLEKSRLLSDRFSAERPKGSFSTLEIQRTEQGDSAMYLCASSPGPGQGNYGYTFGSGTRLTVV.

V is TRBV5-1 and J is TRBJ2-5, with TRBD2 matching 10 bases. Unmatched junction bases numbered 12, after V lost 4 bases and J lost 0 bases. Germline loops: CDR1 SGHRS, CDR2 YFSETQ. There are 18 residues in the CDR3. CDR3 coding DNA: TGCGCCAGCAGCGAGCGTCGGGGAGCGGGGGGGCACCAAGAGACCCAGTACTTC. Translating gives CASSERRGAGGHQETQYF.

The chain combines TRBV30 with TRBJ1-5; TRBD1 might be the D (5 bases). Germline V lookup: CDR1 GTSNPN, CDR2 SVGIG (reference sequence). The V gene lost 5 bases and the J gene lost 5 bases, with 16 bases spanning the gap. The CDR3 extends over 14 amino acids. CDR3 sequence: CAWGAENSYQPQHF. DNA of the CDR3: TGTGCCTGGGGGGCGGAGAACAGTTATCAGCCCCAGCATTTT.

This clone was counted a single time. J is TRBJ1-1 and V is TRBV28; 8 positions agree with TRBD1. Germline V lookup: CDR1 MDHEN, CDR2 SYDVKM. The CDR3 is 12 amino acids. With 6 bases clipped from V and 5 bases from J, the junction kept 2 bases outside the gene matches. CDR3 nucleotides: TGTGCCAGCAGCACAGGGGGAACTGAAGCTTTCTTT. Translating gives CASSTGGTEAFF.

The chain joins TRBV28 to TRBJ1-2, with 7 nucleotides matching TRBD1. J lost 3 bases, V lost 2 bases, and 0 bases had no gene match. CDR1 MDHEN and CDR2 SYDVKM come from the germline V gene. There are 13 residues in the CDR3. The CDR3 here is CASSLGTDYGYTF. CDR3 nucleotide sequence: TGTGCCAGCAGTTTAGGGACAGACTATGGCTACACCTTC.

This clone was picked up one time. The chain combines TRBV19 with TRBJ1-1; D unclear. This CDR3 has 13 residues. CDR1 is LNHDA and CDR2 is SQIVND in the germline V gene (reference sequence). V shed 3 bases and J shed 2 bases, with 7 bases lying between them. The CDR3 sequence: CASSIFGNTEAFF. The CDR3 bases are TGTGCCAGTAGTATCTTCGGTAACACTGAAGCTTTCTTT. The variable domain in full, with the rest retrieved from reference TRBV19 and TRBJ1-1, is DGGITQSPKYLFRKEGQNVTLSCEQNLNHDAMYWYRQDPGQGLRLIYYSQIVNDFQKGDIAEGYSVSREKKESFPLTVTSAQKNPTAFYLCASSIFGNTEAFFGQGTRLTVV.

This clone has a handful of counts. The CDR3: CASSLAGANYGYTF. In nucleotides, the CDR3 is TGTGCCAGCAGCTTAGCGGGGGCTAACTATGGCTACACCTTC. This chain uses TRBV7-9 with TRBJ1-2, with D maybe TRBD1 (5 bases). The germline V gene encodes CDR1 SEHNR and CDR2 FQNEAQ (reference sequence). V dropped 0 bases and J dropped 0 bases, with 5 bases sitting between them. This CDR3 region has 14 residues.

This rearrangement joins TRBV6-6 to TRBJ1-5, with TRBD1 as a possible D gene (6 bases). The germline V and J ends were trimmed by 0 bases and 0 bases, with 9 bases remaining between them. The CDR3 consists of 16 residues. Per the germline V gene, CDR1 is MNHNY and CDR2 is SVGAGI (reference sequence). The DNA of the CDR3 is TGTGCCAGCAGTTACTCCGCAGGGGCTAGCAATCAGCCCCAGCATTTT. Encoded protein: CASSYSAGASNQPQHF.

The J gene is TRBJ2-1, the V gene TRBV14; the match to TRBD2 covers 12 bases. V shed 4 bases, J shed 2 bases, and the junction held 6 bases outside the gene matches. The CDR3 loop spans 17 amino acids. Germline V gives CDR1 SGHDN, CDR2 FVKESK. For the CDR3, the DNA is TGTGCCAGCAGCCGCCGACTAGCGGGGGCCACCTACAATGAGCAGTTCTTC. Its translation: CASSRRLAGATYNEQFF.

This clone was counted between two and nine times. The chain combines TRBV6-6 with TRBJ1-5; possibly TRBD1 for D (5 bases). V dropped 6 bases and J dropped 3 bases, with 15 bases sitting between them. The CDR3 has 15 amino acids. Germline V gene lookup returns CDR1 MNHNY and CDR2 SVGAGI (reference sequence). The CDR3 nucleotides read TGTGCCAGCAGCGCCGGGACGGCGATCAATCAGCCCCAGCATTTT. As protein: CASSAGTAINQPQHF.

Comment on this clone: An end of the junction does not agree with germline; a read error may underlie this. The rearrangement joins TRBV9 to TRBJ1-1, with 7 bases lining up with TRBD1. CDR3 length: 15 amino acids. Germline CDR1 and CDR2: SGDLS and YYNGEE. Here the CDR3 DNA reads TGCGCCAGCAACCTACAGGGGACTGTGGGCACTGAAGCTTTCTTT. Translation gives CASNLQGTVGTEAFF.

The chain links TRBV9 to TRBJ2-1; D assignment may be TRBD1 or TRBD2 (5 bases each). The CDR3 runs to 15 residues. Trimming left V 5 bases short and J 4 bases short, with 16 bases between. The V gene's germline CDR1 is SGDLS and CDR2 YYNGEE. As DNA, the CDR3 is TGTGCCAGCAGTGCCTCCGGGACGGATTACAATGAGCAGTTCTTC. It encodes CASSASGTDYNEQFF.

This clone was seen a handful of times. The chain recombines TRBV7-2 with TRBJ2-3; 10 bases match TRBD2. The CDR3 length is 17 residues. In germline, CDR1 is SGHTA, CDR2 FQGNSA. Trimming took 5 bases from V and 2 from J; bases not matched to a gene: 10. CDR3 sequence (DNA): TGTGCCAGCAGCCCCATCCGGACTAGCGGCTTCACAGATACGCAGTATTTT. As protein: CASSPIRTSGFTDTQYF.

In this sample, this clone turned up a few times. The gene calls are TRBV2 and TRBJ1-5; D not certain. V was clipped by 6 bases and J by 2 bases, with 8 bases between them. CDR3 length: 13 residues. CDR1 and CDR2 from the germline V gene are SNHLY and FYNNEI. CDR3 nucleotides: TGTGCCAGCAGGTCCGTGGGCAATCAGCCCCAGCATTTT. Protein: CASRSVGNQPQHF.

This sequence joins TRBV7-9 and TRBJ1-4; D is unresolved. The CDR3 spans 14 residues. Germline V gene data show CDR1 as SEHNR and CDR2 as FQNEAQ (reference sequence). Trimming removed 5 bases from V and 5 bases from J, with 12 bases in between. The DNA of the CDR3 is TGTGCCAGCAGCCCCAGGCTAGGGAATGAAAAACTGTTTTTT. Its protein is CASSPRLGNEKLFF.

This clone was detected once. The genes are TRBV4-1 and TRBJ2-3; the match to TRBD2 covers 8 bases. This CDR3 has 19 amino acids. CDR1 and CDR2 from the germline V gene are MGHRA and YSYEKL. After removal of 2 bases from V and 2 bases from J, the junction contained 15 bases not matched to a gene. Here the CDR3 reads CASSQLAPFAGGLTDTQYF. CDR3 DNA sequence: TGCGCCAGCAGCCAACTGGCACCTTTTGCGGGGGGCCTCACAGATACGCAGTATTTT.

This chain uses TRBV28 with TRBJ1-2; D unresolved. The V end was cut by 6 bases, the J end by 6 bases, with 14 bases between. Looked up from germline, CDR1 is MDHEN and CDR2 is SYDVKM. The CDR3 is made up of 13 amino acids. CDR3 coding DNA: TGTGCCAGCAGCCGGCCGGAAATTGATGGCTACACCTTC. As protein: CASSRPEIDGYTF.

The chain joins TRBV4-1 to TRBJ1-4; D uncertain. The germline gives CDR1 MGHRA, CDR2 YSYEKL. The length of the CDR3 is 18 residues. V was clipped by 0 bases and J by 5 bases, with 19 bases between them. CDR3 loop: CASSQDLEVSLPNEKLFF. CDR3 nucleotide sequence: TGCGCCAGCAGCCAAGATCTTGAGGTCTCATTGCCCAATGAAAAACTGTTTTTT.

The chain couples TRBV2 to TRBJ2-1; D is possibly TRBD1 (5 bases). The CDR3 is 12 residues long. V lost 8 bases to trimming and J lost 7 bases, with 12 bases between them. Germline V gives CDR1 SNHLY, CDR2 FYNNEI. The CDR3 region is CASGNDRNEQFF. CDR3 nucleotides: TGTGCCAGCGGGAACGACAGAAATGAGCAGTTCTTC.

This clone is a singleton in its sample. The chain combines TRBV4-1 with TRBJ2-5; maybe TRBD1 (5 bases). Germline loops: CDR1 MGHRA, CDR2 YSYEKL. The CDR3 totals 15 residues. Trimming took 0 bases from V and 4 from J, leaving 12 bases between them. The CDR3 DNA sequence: TGCGCCAGCAGCCAAGATGCGGCAGGGCGAGAGACCCAGTACTTC. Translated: CASSQDAAGRETQYF.

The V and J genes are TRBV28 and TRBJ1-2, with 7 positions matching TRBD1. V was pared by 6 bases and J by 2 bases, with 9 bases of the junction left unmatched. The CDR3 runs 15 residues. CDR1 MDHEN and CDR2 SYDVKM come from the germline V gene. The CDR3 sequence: CASRTSRQGNYGYTF. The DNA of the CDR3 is TGTGCCAGCAGAACCTCGAGACAGGGAAACTATGGCTACACCTTC.

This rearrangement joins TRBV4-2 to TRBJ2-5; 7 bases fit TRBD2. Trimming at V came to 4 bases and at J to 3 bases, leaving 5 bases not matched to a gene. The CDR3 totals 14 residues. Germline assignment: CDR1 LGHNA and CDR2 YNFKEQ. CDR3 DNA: TGTGCCAGCAGCCTTGGGGCGGGGGAAGAGACCCAGTACTTC. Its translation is CASSLGAGEETQYF.

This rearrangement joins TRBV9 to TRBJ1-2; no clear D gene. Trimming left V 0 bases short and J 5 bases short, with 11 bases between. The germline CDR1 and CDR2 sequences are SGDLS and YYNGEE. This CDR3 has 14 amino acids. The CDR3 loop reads CASSVDSGGYGYTF. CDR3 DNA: TGTGCCAGCAGCGTAGACTCGGGTGGTTATGGCTACACCTTC.

The CDR3 nucleotides read TGTGCCAGCAGCGCAAGGGGAGATGGCAATTCACCCCTCCACTTT. Protein sequence: CASSARGDGNSPLHF. The V and J genes are TRBV7-3 and TRBJ1-6; tentative D call: TRBD1 (5 bases). Per the germline V gene, CDR1 is SGHTA and CDR2 is FQGTGA. This CDR3 region has 15 residues. V lost 5 bases and J 7 bases, leaving 15 bases between the germline ends.

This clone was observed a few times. The CDR3 nucleotides read TGTGCCAGCACGGACAGGGGCTATGGCTACACCTTC. Its protein product is CASTDRGYGYTF. The gene calls are TRBV7-9 and TRBJ1-2; 9 bases agree with TRBD1. Trimming took 7 bases from V and 4 from J; bases not matched to a gene: 1. This CDR3 comprises 12 residues. Germline V gene sequence: CDR1 SEHNR, CDR2 FQNEAQ (reference sequence).

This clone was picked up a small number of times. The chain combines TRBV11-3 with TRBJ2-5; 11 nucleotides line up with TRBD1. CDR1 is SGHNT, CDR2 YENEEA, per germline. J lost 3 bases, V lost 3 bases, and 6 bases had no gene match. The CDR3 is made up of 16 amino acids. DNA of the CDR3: TGTGCCAGCAGCTTGGGGACAGGGGGTGGTGAAGAGACCCAGTACTTC. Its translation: CASSLGTGGGEETQYF.

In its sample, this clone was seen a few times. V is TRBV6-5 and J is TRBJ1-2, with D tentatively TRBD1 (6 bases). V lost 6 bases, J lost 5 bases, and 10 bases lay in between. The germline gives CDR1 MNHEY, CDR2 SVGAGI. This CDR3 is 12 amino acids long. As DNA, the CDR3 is TGTGCCAGCAGCCCCCAGGGGTATGGCTACACCTTC. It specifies CASSPQGYGYTF.

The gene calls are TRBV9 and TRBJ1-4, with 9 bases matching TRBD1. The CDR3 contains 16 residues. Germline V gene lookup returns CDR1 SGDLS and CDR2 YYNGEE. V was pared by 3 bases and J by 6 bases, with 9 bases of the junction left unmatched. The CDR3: CASSGFPGQGDEKLFF. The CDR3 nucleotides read TGTGCCAGCAGCGGCTTCCCGGGACAGGGAGATGAAAAACTGTTTTTT.